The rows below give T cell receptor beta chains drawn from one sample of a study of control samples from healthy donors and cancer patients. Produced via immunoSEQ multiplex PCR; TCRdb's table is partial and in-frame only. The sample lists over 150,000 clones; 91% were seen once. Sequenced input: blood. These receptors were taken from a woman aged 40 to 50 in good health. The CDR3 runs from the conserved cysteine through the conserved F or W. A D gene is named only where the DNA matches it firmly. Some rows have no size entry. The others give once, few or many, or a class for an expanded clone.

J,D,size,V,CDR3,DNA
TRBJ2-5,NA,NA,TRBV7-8,CASSTLPTGPQETQYF,TGTGCCAGCAGCACACTACCGACAGGCCCTCAAGAGACCCAGTACTTC
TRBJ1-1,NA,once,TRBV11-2,CASREQINTEAFF,TGTGCCAGCAGGGAACAGATAAACACTGAAGCTTTCTTT
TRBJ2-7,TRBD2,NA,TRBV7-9,CASSLMDPGLAAEQYF,TGTGCCAGCAGCCTAATGGATCCGGGACTAGCGGCGGAGCAGTACTTC
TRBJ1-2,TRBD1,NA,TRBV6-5,CASRLDREYYGYTF,TGTGCCAGCAGGCTAGACAGGGAGTACTATGGCTACACCTTC
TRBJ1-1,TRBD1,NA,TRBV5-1,CASSQRQGPGAEAFF,TGCGCCAGCAGCCAGCGACAGGGGCCGGGGGCTGAAGCTTTCTTT
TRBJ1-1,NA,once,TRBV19,CASSVTGLTNTEAFF,TGTGCCAGTAGTGTGACAGGTCTAACGAACACTGAAGCTTTCTTT
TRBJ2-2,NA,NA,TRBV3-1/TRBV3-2,CASSHGPTGELFF,TGTGCCAGCAGCCATGGTCCCACCGGGGAGCTGTTTTTT
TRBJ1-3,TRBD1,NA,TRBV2,CASLHGTGLPSGNTIYF,TGTGCCAGCCTCCATGGGACAGGCCTACCCTCTGGAAACACCATATATTTT
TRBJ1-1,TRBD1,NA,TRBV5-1,CASSLHTGGAGTEAFF,TGCGCCAGCAGCTTACACACAGGGGGCGCGGGCACTGAAGCTTTCTTT
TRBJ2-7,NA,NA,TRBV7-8,CASSLGGGYEQYF,TGTGCCAGCAGCTTGGGTGGTGGCTACGAGCAGTACTTC
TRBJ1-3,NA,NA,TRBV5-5,CASSIGESGNTIYF,TGTGCCAGCAGCATAGGGGAATCTGGAAACACCATATATTTT
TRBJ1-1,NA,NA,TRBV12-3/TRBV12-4,CATVGPLYTEAFF,TGTGCCACCGTAGGTCCGTTGTACACTGAAGCTTTCTTT
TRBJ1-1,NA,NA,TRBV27,CASGRGNTEAFF,TGTGCCAGCGGTAGGGGGAACACTGAAGCTTTCTTT
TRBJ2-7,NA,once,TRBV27,CASSPGAYYYEQYF,TGTGCCAGCAGCCCCGGGGCATACTACTACGAGCAGTACTTC
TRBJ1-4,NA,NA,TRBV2,CASRDDKEKLFF,TGTGCCAGCAGGGACGATAAAGAAAAACTGTTTTTT
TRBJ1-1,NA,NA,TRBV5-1,CASSLDPGEAEAFF,TGCGCCAGCAGCTTGGATCCAGGGGAGGCTGAAGCTTTCTTT
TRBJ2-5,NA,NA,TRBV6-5,CASRTGYQETQYF,TGTGCCAGCAGGACGGGGTACCAAGAGACCCAGTACTTC
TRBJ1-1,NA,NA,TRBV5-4,CASSLGGGQLNTEAFF,TGTGCCAGCAGCTTGGGGGGTGGACAGCTGAACACTGAAGCTTTCTTT
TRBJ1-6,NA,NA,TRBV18,CASSKPGMSSSPLHF,TGTGCCAGCTCTAAACCGGGCATGTCGAGTTCACCCCTCCACTTT
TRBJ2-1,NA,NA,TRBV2,CASSESSRLDGGNEQFF,TGTGCCAGCAGTGAATCATCTAGACTAGATGGGGGCAATGAGCAGTTCTTC
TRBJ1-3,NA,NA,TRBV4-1,CASSQVVGNTIYF,TGCGCCAGCAGCCAAGTAGTTGGAAACACCATATATTTT
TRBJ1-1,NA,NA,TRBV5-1,CASTRGGNTEAFF,TGCGCCAGCACGCGAGGGGGGAACACTGAAGCTTTCTTT
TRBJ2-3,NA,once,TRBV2,CASSRDSSSGGDTQYF,TGTGCCAGCAGCCGGGACAGCTCATCGGGGGGCGATACGCAGTATTTT
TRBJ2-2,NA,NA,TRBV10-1,CASSELAGTGELFF,TGCGCCAGCAGTGAGTTGGCCGGGACCGGGGAGCTGTTTTTT
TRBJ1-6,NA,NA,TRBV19,CATQESYNSPLHF,TGTGCCACGCAGGAATCCTATAATTCACCCCTCCACTTT
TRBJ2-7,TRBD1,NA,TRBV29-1,CSAEAGTGGNEQYF,TGCAGCGCTGAGGCCGGGACAGGGGGGAACGAGCAGTACTTC
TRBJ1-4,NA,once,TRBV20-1,CSASRRGTEKLFF,TGCAGTGCTAGTAGGAGGGGAACCGAAAAACTGTTTTTT
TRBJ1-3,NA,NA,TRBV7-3,CASSLHGDTIYF,TGTGCCAGCAGCTTACACGGAGACACCATATATTTT
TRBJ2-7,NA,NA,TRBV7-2,CASSLVGASYEQYF,TGTGCCAGCAGCTTAGTAGGGGCCTCCTACGAGCAGTACTTC
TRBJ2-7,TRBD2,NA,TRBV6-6,CASSSSSGEQGQYF,TGTGCCAGCAGCTCATCTAGCGGGGAGCAAGGGCAGTACTTC
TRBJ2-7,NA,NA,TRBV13,CASSLTTPGPPYEQYF,TGTGCCAGCAGCTTAACAACCCCCGGACCGCCCTACGAGCAGTACTTC
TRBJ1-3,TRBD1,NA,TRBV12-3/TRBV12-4,CASSSIGQGALTF,TGTGCCAGCAGTTCCATAGGACAGGGGGCCCTTACTTTT
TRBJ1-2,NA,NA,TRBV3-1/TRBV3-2,CASSLQGGGYTF,TGTGCCAGCAGCCTCCAGGGTGGTGGCTACACCTTC
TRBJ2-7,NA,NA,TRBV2,CASRRDSYEQYF,TGTGCCAGCAGGCGAGACAGCTACGAGCAGTACTTC
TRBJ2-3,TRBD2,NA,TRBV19,CATEGLAPDTQYF,TGTGCTACAGAGGGACTAGCACCAGATACGCAGTATTTT
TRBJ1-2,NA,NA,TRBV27,CASRQRYMGDYGYTF,TGTGCCAGCAGGCAACGGTACATGGGCGACTATGGCTACACCTTC
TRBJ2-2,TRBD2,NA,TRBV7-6,CASSLASGGSNTGELFF,TGTGCCAGCAGCTTAGCTAGCGGGGGATCGAACACCGGGGAGCTGTTTTTT
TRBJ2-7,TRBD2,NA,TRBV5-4,CASSPHSGGAPDEQYF,TGTGCCAGCAGCCCCCATAGCGGGGGGGCCCCAGACGAGCAGTACTTC
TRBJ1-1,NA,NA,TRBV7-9,CASSLVLNAEAFF,TGTGCCAGCAGCTTAGTTTTGAACGCTGAAGCTTTCTTT
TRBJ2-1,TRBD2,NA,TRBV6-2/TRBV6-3,CASSFRPSGGAYNEQFF,TGTGCCAGCAGTTTCAGACCTAGCGGGGGGGCCTACAATGAGCAGTTCTTC
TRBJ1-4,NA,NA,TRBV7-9,CASSLEEGKLFF,TGTGCCAGCAGCTTAGAGGAGGGAAAACTGTTTTTT
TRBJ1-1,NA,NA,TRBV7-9,CASSLAGRPLNTEAFF,TGTGCCAGCAGCTTAGCGGGACGGCCATTGAACACTGAAGCTTTCTTT
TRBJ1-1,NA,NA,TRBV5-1,CASSLRADSAEAFF,TGCGCCAGCAGCTTGAGGGCGGACAGTGCTGAAGCTTTCTTT
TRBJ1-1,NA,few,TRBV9,CASRPPRANGATFF,TGTGCCAGCAGACCCCCACGGGCCAATGGGGCAACTTTCTTT
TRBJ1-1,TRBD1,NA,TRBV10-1,CASKGTGENTEAFF,TGCGCCAGCAAGGGGACAGGGGAGAACACTGAAGCTTTCTTT
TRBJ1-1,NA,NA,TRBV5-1,CASSSGQMNTEAFF,TGCGCCAGCAGCAGCGGACAGATGAACACTGAAGCTTTCTTT
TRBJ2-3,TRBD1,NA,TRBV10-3,CAIRGDRASTDTQYF,TGTGCCATCAGGGGGGACAGGGCCTCCACAGATACGCAGTATTTT
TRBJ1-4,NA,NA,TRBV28,CASSSPQINEKLFF,TGTGCCAGCAGTTCGCCACAGATTAATGAAAAACTGTTTTTT
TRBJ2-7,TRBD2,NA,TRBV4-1,CASSHLLAGGYEQYF,TGCGCCAGCAGCCATCTGTTAGCGGGGGGGTACGAGCAGTACTTC
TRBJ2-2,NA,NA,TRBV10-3,CAISESFPTNTGELFF,TGTGCCATCAGTGAGTCGTTCCCGACGAACACCGGGGAGCTGTTTTTT
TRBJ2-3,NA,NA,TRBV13,CASSYRGLSTDTQYF,TGTGCCAGCAGTTATAGGGGCCTTAGCACAGATACGCAGTATTTT
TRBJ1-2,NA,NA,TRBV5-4,CASSSGSSYGYTF,TGTGCCAGCAGCTCGGGCAGCAGCTATGGCTACACCTTC
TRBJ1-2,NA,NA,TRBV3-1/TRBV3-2,CASSQGPGLTGGYTF,TGTGCCAGCAGCCAAGGGCCAGGATTGACTGGTGGCTACACCTTC
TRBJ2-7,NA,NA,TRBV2,CASSLPGTVYVEQYF,TGTGCCAGCAGTCTTCCCGGGACCGTCTACGTGGAGCAGTACTTC